One sample yielded the 30 T cell receptor beta chains listed below, sequenced in a study of T cell repertoires in cytomegalovirus infection. TCRdb re-derived calls from the reads in MiXCR, one entry per CDR3 protein. In the table there are about 920,000 distinct CDR3 sequences, less than 40% of which are singletons. Antigens of these TCRs are unknown. The sequences come from cultured CD8+ T cells from PBMCs, collected from culture after CMV antigen stimulation. The receptors derive from a human donor in good health (CMV status not recorded). Some clones in this sample may be carry-over from other donors' samples.

Remarks on this clonotype: Relative to the germline gene, one junction end is altered; a read error may explain this. CDR3 coding DNA: TGTGTCAGCAGCTCGGGACAGCCGAATGAAAAACTGTTTTTT. Translating gives CVSSSGQPNEKLFF. This chain links TRBV5-6 with TRBJ1-4; 7 bases are shared with TRBD1. Germline loops: CDR1 SGHDT, CDR2 YYEEEE. This CDR3 has 14 amino acids. Using reference TRBV5-6 and TRBJ1-4 for the parts outside the CDR3, the full variable domain is DAGVTQSPTHLIKTRGQQVTLRCSPKSGHDTVSWYQQALGQGPQFIFQYYEEEERQRGNFPDRFSGHQFPNYSSELNVNALLLGDSALYLCVSSSGQPNEKLFFGSGTQLSVL.

This clonotype has a handful of counts. V usage is TRBV12-3 or TRBV12-4 and J usage is TRBJ1-6; 8 nucleotides match TRBD1. The CDR3 spans 15 residues. V was clipped by 3 bases and J by 6 bases; unmatched bases: 4. This CDR3 is CASSLGRGPNSPLHF. DNA of the CDR3: TGTGCCAGCAGTTTGGGCAGGGGGCCTAATTCACCCCTCCACTTT.

V usage is TRBV27 and J usage is TRBJ2-2; D gene ambiguous. CDR3 size: 15 residues. Germline loops: CDR1 MNHEY, CDR2 SMNVEV (reference sequence). Trimming cost V 2 bases and J 4 bases, with 11 bases left between them. The CDR3 sequence: CASSLASGVTGELFF. The CDR3 DNA reads as TGTGCCAGCAGTTTAGCTAGTGGGGTCACCGGGGAGCTGTTTTTT.

The chain uses TRBV7-9 and TRBJ2-6; weak D call: TRBD2 (5 bases). Germline V CDR1 and CDR2: SEHNR, FQNEAQ (reference sequence). This CDR3 spans 14 amino acids. The V end was cut by 5 bases, the J end by 2 bases, with 7 bases between. The DNA for the CDR3 is TGTGCCAGCAGCGGTAGCGCTGGGGCCAACGTCCTGACTTTC. Translated, it gives CASSGSAGANVLTF.

This chain connects TRBV12-3 or TRBV12-4 to TRBJ2-5; 7 nucleotides match TRBD1. V trimming: 4 bases; J trimming: 2 bases; junction bases outside the gene matches: 7. This CDR3 comprises 15 residues. The CDR3 sequence is CASSSITGAQETQYF. CDR3 sequence (DNA): TGTGCCAGCAGTTCGATCACAGGGGCGCAAGAGACCCAGTACTTC.

This clonotype came up many times. The V gene is TRBV27, the J gene TRBJ2-5; either TRBD1 or TRBD2 may fit D (6 bases each). The V end lost 5 bases, the J end lost 5 bases, and 15 bases lay between the germline ends. Germline CDR1 MNHEY, CDR2 SMNVEV (reference sequence). The CDR3 is 14 residues long. The CDR3 nucleotides are TGTGCCAGCAGTCCCCAAGGGGGGCTCGAGACCCAGTACTTC. Protein product: CASSPQGGLETQYF.

The V gene is TRBV7-4, the J gene TRBJ1-5; D might be TRBD1 (6 bases). Germline V CDR1 and CDR2: SGHVT, SQSDAQ. V shed 3 bases and J shed 6 bases, with 18 bases lying between them. The CDR3 consists of 16 residues. The CDR3, as DNA: TGTGCCAGCAGCTTGGGGACATCCGGGACCGGTCAGCCCCAGCATTTT. Translating it yields CASSLGTSGTGQPQHF.

The chain is built from TRBV6-5 and TRBJ1-4, with a weak D call TRBD1 (5 bases). The V and J ends lost 0 bases and 8 bases respectively, with 16 bases between them. The CDR3 totals 16 residues. Germline CDR1 MNHEY, CDR2 SVGAGI. CDR3 region: CASSYSQESGWEKLFF. In nucleotides, the CDR3 is TGTGCCAGCAGTTACTCCCAGGAGTCAGGGTGGGAAAAACTGTTTTTT.

This rearrangement joins TRBV4-1 to TRBJ2-2; possible D gene TRBD2, 5 bases. CDR1 is MGHRA, CDR2 YSYEKL, per germline. The V end lost 1 base, the J end lost 6 bases, and 12 bases lay between the germline ends. The CDR3 is made up of 15 amino acids. The CDR3 DNA reads TGCGCCAGCAGCCAAGTTCCGGGGATGGCCGGGGAGCTGTTTTTT. Translated, it gives CASSQVPGMAGELFF.

The chain links TRBV10-3 to TRBJ1-2, with a possible D match to TRBD1 (5 bases). The V gene's germline CDR1 is ENHRY and CDR2 SYGVKD. V lost 2 bases and J lost 2, with 6 bases in between. This CDR3 has 13 residues. The CDR3 bases are TGTGCCATCAGTGAGGAGGGGAACTATGGCTACACCTTC. Residues: CAISEEGNYGYTF.

The gene calls are TRBV5-1 and TRBJ1-2, with D maybe TRBD1 (6 bases). CDR1 and CDR2 from the germline V gene are SGHRS and YFSETQ. This CDR3 region has 14 residues. Deletions cut 4 bases from V and 5 bases from J, with 15 bases between. CDR3 residues: CASSNIDRTYGYTF. The CDR3 DNA is TGCGCCAGCAGCAACATAGACAGGACGTATGGCTACACCTTC.

This clonotype has a handful of counts. This chain links TRBV19 with TRBJ2-4; the D gene is possibly TRBD2 (5 bases). The CDR3 spans 15 residues. Germline CDR1 is LNHDA and CDR2 is SQIVND (reference sequence). Trimming cost V 3 bases and J 3 bases, with 12 bases left between them. CDR3 nucleotide sequence: TGTGCCAGTAGTATTGCCGGGAAGGGCAAAAACATTCAGTACTTC. The encoded protein is CASSIAGKGKNIQYF.

The chain combines TRBV19 with TRBJ1-1; D unresolved. V dropped 7 bases and J dropped 4 bases, with 19 bases sitting between them. Germline V gene data show CDR1 as LNHDA and CDR2 as SQIVND (reference sequence). This CDR3 contains 15 residues. CDR3 residues: CASILKIGFSTEAFF. Here the CDR3 DNA reads TGTGCCAGTATCCTCAAAATAGGGTTTAGCACTGAAGCTTTCTTT.

The rearrangement uses TRBV2 and TRBJ2-7; no reliable D call. V was pared by 6 bases and J by 7 bases, with 28 bases between. Germline V lookup: CDR1 SNHLY, CDR2 FYNNEI. This CDR3 is built from 17 residues. CDR3 bases: TGTGCCAGCAGGCCCCCCAGGAGTGGCCATTCCCCCGGGGAGCAGTACTTC. Its protein is CASRPPRSGHSPGEQYF.

The CDR3 DNA follows: TGTGCCAGCACCGCAGGGTCCAATGAGCAGTTCTTC. Amino acid sequence: CASTAGSNEQFF. This chain joins TRBV12-3 or TRBV12-4 and TRBJ2-1, with D possibly TRBD1 on 5 matching bases. With 7 bases removed from V and 6 bases from J, the gap between germline ends came to 10 bases. The CDR3 consists of 12 residues.

This clonotype showed up just a few times. V is TRBV18 and J is TRBJ2-4; TRBD1 agrees at 7 bases. The V gene's germline CDR1 is KGHSH and CDR2 LQKENI. This CDR3 is built from 15 residues. V gave up 2 bases and J gave up 6 bases; unmatched junction bases: 7. CDR3 sequence (DNA): TGTGCCAGCTCACCAGACAGGGAAGGAAGAAACATTCAGTACTTC. Protein sequence: CASSPDREGRNIQYF.

The chain uses TRBV7-8 and TRBJ2-3; 14 positions match TRBD2. V dropped 6 bases and J dropped 6; count of bases not matched to a gene: 8. This CDR3 has 16 amino acids. Germline values: CDR1 SGHVS, CDR2 FQNEAQ. In nucleotides, the CDR3 is TGTGCCAGCAGAAACGGACTAGCGGGGGGAACGGATACGCAGTATTTT. Protein product: CASRNGLAGGTDTQYF.

This clonotype has just a few counts. The chain links TRBV12-5 to TRBJ1-4; possibly TRBD1 for D (5 bases). This CDR3 comprises 16 residues. CDR1 is LGHNT and CDR2 is FRNRAP in the germline V gene. The V end was cut by 0 bases, the J end by 8 bases, with 16 bases between. This chain's CDR3 is CASGLVPGGPQEKLFF. In DNA, the CDR3 is TGTGCTAGTGGTTTGGTACCGGGGGGACCCCAAGAAAAACTGTTTTTT. Combining the CDR3 with reference TRBV12-5 and TRBJ1-4 gives the whole variable domain DARVTQTPRHKVTEMGQEVTMRCQPILGHNTVFWYRQTMMQGLELLAYFRNRAPLDDSGMPKDRFSAEMPDATLATLKIQPSEPRDSAVYFCASGLVPGGPQEKLFFGSGTQLSVL.

The rearrangement joins TRBV7-9 to TRBJ2-7, with TRBD2 matching over 7 bases. The CDR3 totals 15 residues. J was trimmed by 3 bases and V by 5 bases; bases with no gene match: 10. Per germline, CDR1 SEHNR and CDR2 FQNEAQ (reference sequence). CDR3 region: CASSQRGADRYEQYF. In DNA form, the CDR3 reads TGTGCCAGCAGCCAGCGGGGCGCTGATCGCTACGAGCAGTACTTC.

The chain uses TRBV7-9 and TRBJ2-7; D unclear. V was clipped by 7 bases and J by 4 bases, with 8 bases between them. The CDR3 runs to 11 residues. Germline lookup yields CDR1 SEHNR and CDR2 FQNEAQ (reference sequence). CDR3 region: CASTGFYEQYF. Written as DNA, the CDR3 is TGTGCCAGCACCGGATTTTACGAGCAGTACTTC.

This clonotype showed up just a few times. The V and J genes are TRBV12-3 or TRBV12-4 and TRBJ1-4, with 7 bases lining up with TRBD1. Trimming removed 3 bases from V and 3 bases from J; junction bases left unmatched: 22. The CDR3 runs 21 residues. CDR3 nucleotides: TGTGCCAGCAGTTTTACGACTTCGGGTAGGGGGCCCTTTAAGGCTAATGAAAAACTGTTTTTT. This translates into CASSFTTSGRGPFKANEKLFF.

The chain combines TRBV28 with TRBJ1-5; weak D call: TRBD1 (5 bases). Germline CDR1 is MDHEN and CDR2 is SYDVKM. This CDR3 has 16 amino acids. V lost 6 bases, J lost 6 bases, and 21 bases lay in between. CDR3 in amino acids: CASRLSVQGSRQPQHF. The CDR3, as DNA: TGTGCCAGCAGACTTAGTGTTCAGGGTTCGCGTCAGCCCCAGCATTTT.

A single count supports this clonotype. At one of its ends the junction is not consistent with the germline gene, which may arise from a read error. The rearrangement links TRBV6-1 to TRBJ1-2, with unresolved D. CDR1 and CDR2 from the germline V gene are MNHNS and SASEGT. There are 14 residues in the CDR3. CDR3 residues: CASREEWSHYGYTF. Here the CDR3 DNA reads TGTGCCAGCAGGGAAGAGTGGAGTCACTATGGCTACACCTTC.

At least ten counts were recorded for this clonotype. This rearrangement joins TRBV7-2 to TRBJ2-7; D remains unclear. The germline V and J ends were trimmed by 3 bases and 6 bases, with 9 bases remaining between them. CDR1 is SGHTA, CDR2 FQGNSA, per germline. This CDR3 is built from 12 residues. For the CDR3, the DNA is TGTGCCAGCAGCTTGATGGGGATCGAGCAGTACGTC. It translates to CASSLMGIEQYV.

The V call is TRBV6-1, the J call TRBJ1-1, with D hard to call. The CDR3 covers 14 residues. Germline values: CDR1 MNHNS, CDR2 SASEGT. V dropped 2 bases and J dropped 8 bases, with 15 bases sitting between them. CDR3 bases: TGTGCCAGCAGTGAAATGCTGCTTGATGGCGAAGCTTTCTTT. The encoded protein is CASSEMLLDGEAFF.

This clonotype appeared many times. J is TRBJ1-1 and V is TRBV7-2, with D perhaps TRBD1 (5 bases). CDR3 length equals 15 residues. The germline V and J ends were trimmed by 5 bases and 7 bases, with 20 bases remaining between them. From germline, CDR1 is SGHTA and CDR2 FQGNSA. The DNA of the CDR3 is TGTGCCAGCAGCAACGGACAATTTGGCTTCTTTGAAGCTTTCTTT. Translated: CASSNGQFGFFEAFF.

This clonotype was found a few times. The rearrangement uses TRBV6-5 and TRBJ2-1, with D possibly TRBD1 on 5 matching bases. V lost 0 bases to trimming and J lost 4 bases, with 10 bases between them. The CDR3 extends over 15 amino acids. Per germline, CDR1 MNHEY and CDR2 SVGAGI. CDR3 sequence: CASSYSRSGYNEQFF. DNA of the CDR3: TGTGCCAGCAGTTACTCGAGGTCAGGGTACAATGAGCAGTTCTTC.

The chain has TRBV10-3 and TRBJ2-2, with D hard to call. Germline V CDR1 and CDR2: ENHRY, SYGVKD. Between the trimmed V and J ends, which lost 7 bases and 3 bases, there was a span of 9 bases. This CDR3 comprises 13 residues. Here the CDR3 reads CAIKVSDTGELFF. DNA of the CDR3: TGTGCCATCAAGGTTTCGGACACCGGGGAGCTGTTTTTT.

The chain joins TRBV10-3 to TRBJ1-5; TRBD1 matches 7 bases. The germline V gene has CDR1 ENHRY and CDR2 SYGVKD. The J segment lost 6 bases and the V segment lost 3 bases, leaving 11 bases of the junction unmatched. The CDR3 covers 16 residues. The CDR3: CAISDPGQSTTQPQHF. CDR3 coding DNA: TGTGCCATCAGTGACCCGGGACAGAGTACGACTCAGCCCCAGCATTTT.

This clonotype came up once. A much larger clone sits a single nucleotide away, making a read error possible. The CDR3 ends on some other residue instead of the conserved phenylalanine or tryptophan, so this is likely a read error. The V and J genes are TRBV7-2 and TRBJ2-5, with no clear D. The length of the CDR3 is 12 residues. Per germline, CDR1 SGHTA and CDR2 FQGNSA. V lost 1 base to trimming and J lost 3 bases, with 3 bases between them. This CDR3 is CASSLGKETQYS. In DNA form, the CDR3 reads TGTGCCAGCAGCTTAGGGAAAGAGACCCAGTACTCC.